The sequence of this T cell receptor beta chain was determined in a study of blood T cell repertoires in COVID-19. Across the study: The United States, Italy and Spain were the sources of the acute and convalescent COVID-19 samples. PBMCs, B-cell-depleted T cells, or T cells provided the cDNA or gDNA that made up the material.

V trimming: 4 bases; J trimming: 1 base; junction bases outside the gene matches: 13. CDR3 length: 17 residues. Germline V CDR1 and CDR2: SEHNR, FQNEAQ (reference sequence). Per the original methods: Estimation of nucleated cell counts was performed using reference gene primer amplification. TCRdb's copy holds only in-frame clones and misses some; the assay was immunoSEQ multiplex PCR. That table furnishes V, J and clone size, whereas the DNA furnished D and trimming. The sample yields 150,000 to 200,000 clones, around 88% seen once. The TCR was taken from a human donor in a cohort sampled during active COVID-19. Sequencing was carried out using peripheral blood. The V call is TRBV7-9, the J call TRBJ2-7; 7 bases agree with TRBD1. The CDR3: CASSSLGADRISYEQYF. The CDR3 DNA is TGTGCCAGCAGCTCGCTGGGAGCGGACAGGATTTCCTACGAGCAGTACTTC.